These 17 T cell receptor beta chains share one sample of origin, sequenced in a study of blood T cell repertoires in COVID-19. Clones were sequenced by immunoSEQ multiplex PCR, and TCRdb holds only the in-frame ones, with some missing. This table holds more than 95,000 clones, approximately 91% found once. Sequenced input: peripheral blood. Source of these receptors: a human donor in a cohort sampled during active COVID-19.

The V call is TRBV7-2, the J call TRBJ2-5, with TRBD1 identical over 7 bases. V lost 4 bases and J lost 5; bases outside the gene matches: 10. Looked up from germline, CDR1 is SGHTA and CDR2 is FQGNSA. This CDR3 has 15 residues. Here the CDR3 reads CASSSTTGVWETQYF. CDR3 nucleotides: TGTGCCAGCAGCTCCACTACAGGGGTATGGGAGACCCAGTACTTC.

The chain combines TRBV4-2 with TRBJ2-3; 10 bases are a match to TRBD2. Trimming at V came to 4 bases and at J to 2 bases, leaving 6 bases not matched to a gene. Looked up from germline, CDR1 is LGHNA and CDR2 is YNFKEQ. The CDR3 spans 16 residues. The CDR3 DNA is TGTGCCAGCAGCCCTAGGACTAGCGGTTTCACAGATACGCAGTATTTT. This sequence encodes CASSPRTSGFTDTQYF.

This clone was counted once. CDR3 DNA: TGTGCCAGCAGTTTAGCGGGACAGGGGGCCCATGAGCAGTTCTTC. The encoded protein is CASSLAGQGAHEQFF. The chain recombines TRBV28 with TRBJ2-1; 12 bases match TRBD1. The CDR3 is 15 amino acids. V shed 2 bases, J shed 8 bases, and the junction held 4 bases outside the gene matches. From germline, CDR1 is MDHEN and CDR2 SYDVKM.

The chain is built from TRBV9 and TRBJ1-1; 8 positions match TRBD1. Trimming removed 6 bases from V and 3 bases from J; junction bases left unmatched: 10. Germline V gene data show CDR1 as SGDLS and CDR2 as YYNGEE. CDR3 length equals 15 residues. The DNA for the CDR3 is TGTGCCAGCATCCCGACAGGGGTGAAGGACACTGAAGCTTTCTTT. Translated: CASIPTGVKDTEAFF.

The rearrangement links TRBV27 to TRBJ1-2, with 7 bases lining up with TRBD1. J gave up 10 bases and V 4 bases, and 6 bases lay outside the gene matches. This CDR3 comprises 12 residues. The germline gives CDR1 MNHEY, CDR2 SMNVEV (reference sequence). CDR3 in DNA: TGTGCCAGCAGTTCGGGGACAGCCTACTACACCTTC. It codes for CASSSGTAYYTF.

V gene TRBV2 combines with J gene TRBJ2-7, with a possible D match to TRBD2 (5 bases). CDR3 length equals 16 residues. In germline, CDR1 is SNHLY, CDR2 FYNNEI. Trimming took off 4 bases at V and 6 bases at J, with 22 bases between the two ends. CDR3 sequence reads: CASSGVRAGLGSEQYF. CDR3 DNA: TGTGCCAGCAGTGGTGTTCGGGCGGGCTTGGGGAGCGAGCAGTACTTC.

The rearrangement links TRBV28 to TRBJ2-1; possibly TRBD2 for D (5 bases). Germline V CDR1 and CDR2: MDHEN, SYDVKM. Trimming removed 3 bases at V and 3 bases at J, with 15 bases between. This CDR3 is built from 16 residues. CDR3 sequence: CASSFSLRRYYNEQFF. DNA of the CDR3: TGTGCCAGCAGTTTCTCCCTTAGGAGGTACTACAATGAGCAGTTCTTC.

The genes are TRBV7-9 and TRBJ2-7; 8 bases align to TRBD1. With V trimmed by 7 bases and J by 4 bases, 9 bases remained unmatched. CDR1 and CDR2 (germline): SEHNR, FQNEAQ (reference sequence). The CDR3 totals 14 residues. The CDR3 loop reads CASTSDRGWYEQYF. CDR3 DNA: TGTGCCAGCACAAGCGACAGGGGCTGGTACGAGCAGTACTTC. The full variable domain, rest sourced from reference TRBV7-9 and TRBJ2-7, is DTGVSQNPRHKITKRGQNVTFRCDPISEHNRLYWYRQTLGQGPEFLTYFQNEAQLEKSRLLSDRFSAERPKGSFSTLEIQRTEQGDSAMYLCASTSDRGWYEQYFGPGTRLTVT.

The chain has TRBV6-5 and TRBJ1-1, with D uncertain. CDR3 length: 16 residues. Germline CDR1 and CDR2: MNHEY and SVGAGI. V was trimmed by 0 bases and J by 11 bases, leaving 22 bases between them. Here the CDR3 reads CASSYSRWIGEPSAFF. CDR3 coding DNA: TGTGCCAGCAGTTACTCGAGATGGATCGGGGAACCCTCGGCTTTCTTT.

The chain links TRBV4-3 to TRBJ2-3; D uncertain. Germline lookup yields CDR1 LGHNA and CDR2 YSLEER. V lost 1 base, J lost 5 bases, and 13 bases lay in between. The CDR3 spans 15 residues. CDR3: CASSQASDLVDTQYF. In nucleotides, the CDR3 is TGCGCCAGCAGCCAAGCCTCAGATTTGGTAGATACGCAGTATTTT.

The chain combines TRBV27 with TRBJ2-5, with 12 bases aligning to TRBD2. CDR3 length: 14 residues. The ends lost 6 bases at V and 4 bases at J; junction bases unmatched: 3. Per the germline V gene, CDR1 is MNHEY and CDR2 is SMNVEV (reference sequence). CDR3 amino acids: CASRLLAGGETQYF. CDR3 DNA sequence: TGTGCCAGCAGACTACTAGCGGGGGGAGAGACCCAGTACTTC.

This chain joins TRBV10-3 and TRBJ2-6, with 7 bases fitting TRBD1. The CDR3 length is 19 residues. With V trimmed by 5 bases and J by 0 bases, 13 bases remained unmatched. Germline CDR1 and CDR2: ENHRY and SYGVKD. The CDR3 DNA reads TGTGCCATCAGTCCCAATCCCGGGACAGAGAGCTCTGGGGCCAACGTCCTGACTTTC. This encodes CAISPNPGTESSGANVLTF.

This chain joins TRBV5-1 and TRBJ2-5; 11 nucleotides align to TRBD2. V was pared by 5 bases and J by 5 bases, with 8 bases of the junction left unmatched. The CDR3 is 15 amino acids. Germline V gene data show CDR1 as SGHRS and CDR2 as YFSETQ. The CDR3 region is CASSPTSGGLETQYF. CDR3 coding DNA: TGCGCCAGCAGTCCCACTAGCGGGGGTCTGGAGACCCAGTACTTC.

This clone has only one observation. This chain's CDR3 is CASNLGGGREKLFF. The CDR3, as DNA: TGTGCCAGCAACCTAGGGGGTGGGCGCGAAAAACTGTTTTTT. The rearrangement links TRBV7-9 to TRBJ1-4; a weak D match, TRBD1 (6 bases). Germline loops: CDR1 SEHNR, CDR2 FQNEAQ (reference sequence). The CDR3 is 14 residues long. Trimming took off 7 bases at V and 8 bases at J, with 17 bases between the two ends.

V is TRBV27 and J is TRBJ1-2; 7 bases are shared with TRBD1. The germline gives CDR1 MNHEY, CDR2 SMNVEV (reference sequence). This CDR3 has 13 amino acids. Losses at the gene ends were 7 bases for V and 5 bases for J; bases not matched to a gene: 7. CDR3 loop: CASTNSGGYGYTF. Here the CDR3 DNA reads TGTGCCAGCACAAACTCAGGGGGTTATGGCTACACCTTC.

The chain employs TRBV9 and TRBJ2-3; D remains unclear. Trimming stripped 0 bases from V and 5 bases from J, with 10 bases between. The CDR3 length is 14 residues. Germline V gives CDR1 SGDLS, CDR2 YYNGEE. CDR3: CASSVVPTRDTQYF. The CDR3 nucleotides read TGTGCCAGCAGCGTAGTCCCTACCCGAGATACGCAGTATTTT.

This chain uses TRBV9 with TRBJ2-5; D might be TRBD2 (5 bases). Germline V gene lookup returns CDR1 SGDLS and CDR2 YYNGEE. The CDR3 loop spans 15 amino acids. V lost 1 base to trimming and J lost 2 bases, with 12 bases between them. Here the CDR3 DNA reads TGTGCCAGCAGCGTACGCCCGGACTGGCAAGAGACCCAGTACTTC. Its translation is CASSVRPDWQETQYF.